This TCR beta chain came from a study of graft-versus-host responses after intestinal transplantation. Across the study: Each recipient received a multivisceral, liver-intestinal, or isolated intestinal graft. The study gave all recipients anti-thymocyte globulin induction, then tacrolimus and steroids for three to four years. Regarding the study as a whole: Declines in HvG clones occurring early post-transplant were associated with peak circulating GvH clone levels. High graft-versus-host to host-versus-graft clonal ratios were found in allografts of patients who had graft-donor T cell macrochimerism.

Germline CDR1 is SGHRS and CDR2 is YFSETQ. The V gene end was trimmed by 2 bases and the J gene end by 7 bases; junction bases not matched to a gene: 11. The CDR3 has 16 amino acids. Sequencing was performed with immunoSEQ multiplex PCR; in TCRdb, only in-frame clones are kept and a portion is missing. The profile shows some 22,000 clones, around 41% of them singletons. Co-plated with roughly 200,000 CFSE-labeled responder cells were roughly 200,000 irradiated, violet-dye-labeled stimulator cells. The sequencing used alloreactive CD8+ T cells from a mixed lymphocyte reaction culture, collected before intestinal transplant. As for subset: CFSE-low proliferating T cells sorted from approximately six-day pre-transplant mixed lymphocyte reaction (GvH or HvG direction). This chain uses TRBV5-1 with TRBJ2-1; 8 nucleotides match TRBD2. This sequence originates from a human patient who received an intestinal transplant. The CDR3 bases are TGCGCCAGCAGCTTTACTAGCGCCCGGGGGGGAAATGAGCAGTTCTTC. This encodes CASSFTSARGGNEQFF.